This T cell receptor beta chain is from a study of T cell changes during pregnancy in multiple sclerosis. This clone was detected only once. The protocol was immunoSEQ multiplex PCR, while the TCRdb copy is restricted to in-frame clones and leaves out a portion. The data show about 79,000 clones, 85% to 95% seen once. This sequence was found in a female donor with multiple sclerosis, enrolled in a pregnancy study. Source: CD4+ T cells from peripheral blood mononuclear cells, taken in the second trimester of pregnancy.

DNA of the CDR3: TGTGCCAGCAGTCCCCCAGGGGGGATGAGCAATCAGCCCCAGCATTTT. It is translated as CASSPPGGMSNQPQHF. The rearrangement joins TRBV28 to TRBJ1-5, with 7 nucleotides matching TRBD1. The CDR3 length is 16 residues. The germline V gene has CDR1 MDHEN and CDR2 SYDVKM. The junction had 8 bases not matched to a gene; V was cut back by 5 bases and J by 1 base.